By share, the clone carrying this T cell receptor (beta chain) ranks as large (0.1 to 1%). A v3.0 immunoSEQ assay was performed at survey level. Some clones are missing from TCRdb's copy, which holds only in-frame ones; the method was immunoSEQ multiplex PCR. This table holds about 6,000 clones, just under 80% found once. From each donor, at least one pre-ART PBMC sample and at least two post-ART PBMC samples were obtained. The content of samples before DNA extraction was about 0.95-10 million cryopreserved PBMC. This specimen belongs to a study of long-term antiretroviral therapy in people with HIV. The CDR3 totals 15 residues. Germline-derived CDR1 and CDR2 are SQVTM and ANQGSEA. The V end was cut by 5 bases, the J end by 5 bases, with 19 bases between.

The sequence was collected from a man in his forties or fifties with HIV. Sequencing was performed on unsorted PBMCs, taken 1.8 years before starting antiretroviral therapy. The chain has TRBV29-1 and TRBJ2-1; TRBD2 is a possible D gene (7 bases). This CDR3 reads CSVWGGARRDNEQFF. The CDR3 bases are TGCAGCGTTTGGGGGGGCGCTAGAAGGGACAATGAGCAGTTCTTC.